This record covers a single TCR beta chain. The target antigen is unknown. The data are from a study of Siglec-9 on CD8 T cells in melanoma. Findings and caveats of the study: An effector memory CD8+ subset marked by Siglec-9 reportedly appeared to gather in melanoma.

Trimming removed 0 bases at V and 2 bases at J, with 7 bases between. The CDR3 runs 15 residues. CDR1 is MNHNS and CDR2 is SASEGT in the germline V gene. Sequencing was performed with immunoSEQ multiplex PCR; in TCRdb, only in-frame clones are kept and a portion is missing. The sample contains some 39,000 clones, 80% to 85% of which appear only once. This sequence originates from a human donor in good health. What was sequenced was Siglec-9- CD8+ T cells sorted from blood. The chain uses TRBV6-1 and TRBJ2-2; D is perhaps TRBD1 (5 bases). CDR3 loop: CASSEADRNTGELFF. CDR3 nucleotides: TGTGCCAGCAGTGAAGCTGACAGAAACACCGGGGAGCTGTTTTTT.